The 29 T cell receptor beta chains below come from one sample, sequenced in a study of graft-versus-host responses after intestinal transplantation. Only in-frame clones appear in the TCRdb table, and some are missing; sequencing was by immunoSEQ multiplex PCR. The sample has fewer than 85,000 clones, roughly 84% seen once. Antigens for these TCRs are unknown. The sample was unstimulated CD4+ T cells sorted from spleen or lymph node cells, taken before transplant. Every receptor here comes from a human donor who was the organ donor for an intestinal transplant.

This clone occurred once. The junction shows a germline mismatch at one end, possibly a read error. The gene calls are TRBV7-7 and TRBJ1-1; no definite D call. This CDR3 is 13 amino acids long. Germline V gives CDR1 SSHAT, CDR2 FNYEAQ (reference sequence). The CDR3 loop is CASSLRENTEAFF. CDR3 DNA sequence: TGTGCTAGCAGCTTAAGAGAAAACACTGAAGCTTTCTTT.

The DNA for the CDR3 is TGTGCCAGCAGCCACCTCTTGGAAGCGGGGAATCCAAGCTCCTACAATGAGCAGTTCTTC. It is translated as CASSHLLEAGNPSSYNEQFF. The chain has TRBV5-5 and TRBJ2-1; 7 positions match TRBD2. Losses at the gene ends were 4 bases for V and 0 bases for J; bases not matched to a gene: 19. The V gene's germline CDR1 is SGHKS and CDR2 YYEKEE (reference sequence). CDR3 length: 20 amino acids.

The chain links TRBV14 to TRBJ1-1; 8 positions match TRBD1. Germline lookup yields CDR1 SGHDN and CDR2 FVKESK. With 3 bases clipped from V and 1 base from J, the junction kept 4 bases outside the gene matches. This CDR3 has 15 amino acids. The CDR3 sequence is CASSHRTGRNTEAFF. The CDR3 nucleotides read TGTGCCAGCAGCCACAGGACAGGGCGGAACACTGAAGCTTTCTTT.

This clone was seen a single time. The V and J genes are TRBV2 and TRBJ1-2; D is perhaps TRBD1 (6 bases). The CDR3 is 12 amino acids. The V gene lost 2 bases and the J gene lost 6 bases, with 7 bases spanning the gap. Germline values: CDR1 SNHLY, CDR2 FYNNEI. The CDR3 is CASSESGDGYTF. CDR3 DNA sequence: TGTGCCAGCAGTGAATCAGGGGATGGCTACACCTTC.

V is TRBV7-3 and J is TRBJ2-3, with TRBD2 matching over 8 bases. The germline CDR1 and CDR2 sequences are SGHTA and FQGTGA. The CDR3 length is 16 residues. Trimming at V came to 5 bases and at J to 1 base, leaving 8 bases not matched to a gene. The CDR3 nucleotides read TGTGCCAGCAGCCGAGCGGGGGATCCCCGCACAGATACGCAGTATTTT. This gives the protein CASSRAGDPRTDTQYF. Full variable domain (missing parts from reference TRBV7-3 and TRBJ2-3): GAGVSQTPSNKVTEKGKYVELRCDPISGHTALYWYRQSLGQGPEFLIYFQGTGAADDSGLPNDRFFAVRPEGSVSTLKIQRTERGDSAVYLCASSRAGDPRTDTQYFGPGTRLTVL.

CDR3 protein: CASSREGGATGNTIYF. The CDR3, as DNA: TGTGCCAGCAGCCGAGAAGGGGGGGCTACTGGAAACACCATATATTTT. The chain joins TRBV4-2 to TRBJ1-3; maybe TRBD1 (6 bases). Germline CDR1 LGHNA, CDR2 YNFKEQ. The CDR3 loop spans 16 amino acids. V lost 4 bases to trimming and J lost 2 bases, with 15 bases between them.

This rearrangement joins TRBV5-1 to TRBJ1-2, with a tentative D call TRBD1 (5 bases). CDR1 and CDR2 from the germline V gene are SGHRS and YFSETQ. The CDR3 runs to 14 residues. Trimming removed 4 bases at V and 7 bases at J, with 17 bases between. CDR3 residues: CASSEGDSLGGYTF. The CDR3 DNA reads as TGCGCCAGCAGCGAAGGGGACTCACTGGGTGGCTACACCTTC.

The CDR3 spells CAISAETNQPQHF. The DNA for the CDR3 is TGTGCCATCTCGGCGGAGACCAATCAGCCCCAGCATTTT. The gene calls are TRBV2 and TRBJ1-5, with unresolved D. CDR3 length: 13 amino acids. The V gene's germline CDR1 is SNHLY and CDR2 FYNNEI. Trimming removed 10 bases at V and 3 bases at J, with 13 bases between.

The CDR3 is CASSSPGEKYQETQYF. The CDR3 DNA follows: TGTGCCAGCAGCTCCCCAGGGGAAAAGTACCAAGAGACCCAGTACTTC. This chain joins TRBV28 and TRBJ2-5; D may be TRBD1 (6 bases). Germline V gene lookup returns CDR1 MDHEN and CDR2 SYDVKM. This CDR3 region has 16 residues. V lost 6 bases and J 0 bases, leaving 17 bases between the germline ends.

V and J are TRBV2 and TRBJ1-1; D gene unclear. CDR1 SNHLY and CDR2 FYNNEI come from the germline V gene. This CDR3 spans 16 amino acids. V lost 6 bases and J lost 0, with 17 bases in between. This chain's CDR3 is CASSRRGGVMNTEAFF. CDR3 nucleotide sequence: TGTGCCAGCAGCCGTCGGGGTGGGGTAATGAACACTGAAGCTTTCTTT.

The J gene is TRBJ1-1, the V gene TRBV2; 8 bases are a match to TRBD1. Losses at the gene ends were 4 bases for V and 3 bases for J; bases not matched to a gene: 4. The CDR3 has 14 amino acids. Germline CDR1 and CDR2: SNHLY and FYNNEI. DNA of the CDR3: TGTGCCAGCAGTGTGCAGGGGGCCGACACTGAAGCTTTCTTT. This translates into CASSVQGADTEAFF.

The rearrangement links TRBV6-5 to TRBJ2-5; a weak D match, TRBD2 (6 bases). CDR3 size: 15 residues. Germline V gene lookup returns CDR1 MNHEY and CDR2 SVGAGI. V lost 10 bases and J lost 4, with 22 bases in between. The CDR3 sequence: CATRYPGELTETQYF. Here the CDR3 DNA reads TGTGCCACCCGATACCCGGGGGAGTTAACAGAGACCCAGTACTTC.

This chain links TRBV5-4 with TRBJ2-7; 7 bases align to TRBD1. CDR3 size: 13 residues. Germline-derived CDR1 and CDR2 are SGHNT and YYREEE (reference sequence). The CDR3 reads CASSTRTGRSMSV. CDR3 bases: TGTGCCAGCAGCACCAGGACAGGCCGATCGATGTCCGTC.

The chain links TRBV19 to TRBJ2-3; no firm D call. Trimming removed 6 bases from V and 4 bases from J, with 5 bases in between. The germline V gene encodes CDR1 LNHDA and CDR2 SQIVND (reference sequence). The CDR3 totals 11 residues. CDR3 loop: CASRASDTQYF. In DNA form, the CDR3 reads TGTGCCAGTAGGGCTTCAGATACGCAGTATTTT.

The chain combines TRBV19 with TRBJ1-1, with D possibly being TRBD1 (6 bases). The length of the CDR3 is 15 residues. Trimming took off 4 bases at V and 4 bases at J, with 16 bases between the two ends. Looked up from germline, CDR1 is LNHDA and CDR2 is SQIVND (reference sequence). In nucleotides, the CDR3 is TGTGCCAGTAGTACAGGGGCGCAGCCGGGCACTGAAGCTTTCTTT. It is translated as CASSTGAQPGTEAFF. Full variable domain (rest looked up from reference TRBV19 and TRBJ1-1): DGGITQSPKYLFRKEGQNVTLSCEQNLNHDAMYWYRQDPGQGLRLIYYSQIVNDFQKGDIAEGYSVSREKKESFPLTVTSAQKNPTAFYLCASSTGAQPGTEAFFGQGTRLTVV.

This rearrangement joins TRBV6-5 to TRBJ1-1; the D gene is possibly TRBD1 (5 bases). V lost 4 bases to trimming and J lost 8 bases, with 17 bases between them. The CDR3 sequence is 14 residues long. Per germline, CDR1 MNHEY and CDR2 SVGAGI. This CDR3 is CASSWAGRDFEAFF. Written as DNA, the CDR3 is TGTGCCAGCAGTTGGGCTGGGAGGGACTTCGAAGCTTTCTTT.

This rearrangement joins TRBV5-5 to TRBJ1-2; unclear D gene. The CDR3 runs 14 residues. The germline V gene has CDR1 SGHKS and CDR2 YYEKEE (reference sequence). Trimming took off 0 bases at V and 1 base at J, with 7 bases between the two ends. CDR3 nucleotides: TGTGCCAGCAGCTTGGGGGCTGTTAACTATGGCTACACCTTC. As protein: CASSLGAVNYGYTF.

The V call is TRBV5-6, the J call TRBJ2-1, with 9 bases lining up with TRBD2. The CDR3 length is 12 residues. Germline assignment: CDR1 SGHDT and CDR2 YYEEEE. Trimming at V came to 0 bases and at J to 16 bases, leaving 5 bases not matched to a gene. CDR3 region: CASSLASGGRFF. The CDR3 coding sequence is TGTGCCAGCAGCTTGGCGAGCGGGGGGCGCTTCTTC.

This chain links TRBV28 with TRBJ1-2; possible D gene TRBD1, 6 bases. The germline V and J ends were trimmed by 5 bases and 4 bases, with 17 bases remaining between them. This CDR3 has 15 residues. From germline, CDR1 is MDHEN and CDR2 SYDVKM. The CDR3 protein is CASSISGDGGYGYTF. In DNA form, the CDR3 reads TGTGCCAGCAGTATTTCAGGGGATGGGGGCTATGGCTACACCTTC.

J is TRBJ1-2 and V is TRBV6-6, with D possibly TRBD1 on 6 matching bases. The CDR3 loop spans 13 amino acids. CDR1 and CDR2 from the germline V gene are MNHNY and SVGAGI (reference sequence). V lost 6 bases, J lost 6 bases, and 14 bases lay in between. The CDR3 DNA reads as TGTGCCAGCAGCCTACAGGGTAGGGATGGCTACACCTTC. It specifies CASSLQGRDGYTF.

The CDR3 sequence: CASSYPEGPQYF. The DNA for the CDR3 is TGTGCCAGCAGTTACCCAGAGGGTCCTCAGTACTTC. V usage is TRBV6-5 and J usage is TRBJ2-4; tentatively, D is TRBD2 (5 bases). The CDR3 is 12 residues long. Germline V gene lookup returns CDR1 MNHEY and CDR2 SVGAGI. The V end lost 2 bases, the J end lost 12 bases, and 11 bases lay between the germline ends.

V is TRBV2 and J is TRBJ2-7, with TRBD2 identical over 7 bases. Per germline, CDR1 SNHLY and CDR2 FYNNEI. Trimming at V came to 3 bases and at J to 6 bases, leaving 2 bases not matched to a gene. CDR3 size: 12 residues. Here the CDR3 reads CASSEGRGEQYV. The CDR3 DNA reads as TGTGCCAGCAGTGAGGGGAGGGGCGAGCAGTACGTC.

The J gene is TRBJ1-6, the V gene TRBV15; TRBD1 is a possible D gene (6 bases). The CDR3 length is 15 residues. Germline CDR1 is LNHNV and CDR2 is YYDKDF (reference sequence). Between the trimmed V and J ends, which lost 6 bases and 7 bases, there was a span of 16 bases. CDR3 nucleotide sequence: TGTGCCACCAGAACTCAGGAAACAGGGAATTCACCCCTCCACTTT. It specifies CATRTQETGNSPLHF.

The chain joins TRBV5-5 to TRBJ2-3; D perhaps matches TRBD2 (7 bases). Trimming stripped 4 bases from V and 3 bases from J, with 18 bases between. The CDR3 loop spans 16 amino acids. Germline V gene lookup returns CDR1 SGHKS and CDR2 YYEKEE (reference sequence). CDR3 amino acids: CASSLGWGGPTDTQYF. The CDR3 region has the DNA TGTGCCAGCAGCCTAGGCTGGGGGGGGCCTACAGATACGCAGTATTTT. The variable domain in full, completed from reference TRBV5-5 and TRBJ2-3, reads DAGVTQSPTHLIKTRGQQVTLRCSPISGHKSVSWYQQVLGQGPQFIFQYYEKEERGRGNFPDRFSARQFPNYSSELNVNALLLGDSALYLCASSLGWGGPTDTQYFGPGTRLTVL.

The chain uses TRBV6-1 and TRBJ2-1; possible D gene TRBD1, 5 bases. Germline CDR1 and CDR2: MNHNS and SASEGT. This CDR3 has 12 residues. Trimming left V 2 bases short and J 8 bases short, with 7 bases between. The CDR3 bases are TGTGCCAGCAGTGAATTAGGGGATGAGCAGTTCTTC. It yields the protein CASSELGDEQFF.

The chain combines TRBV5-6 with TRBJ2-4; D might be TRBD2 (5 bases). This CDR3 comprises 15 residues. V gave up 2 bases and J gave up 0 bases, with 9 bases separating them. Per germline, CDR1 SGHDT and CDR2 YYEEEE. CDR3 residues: CASSLRTLAKNIQYF. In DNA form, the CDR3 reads TGTGCCAGCAGCTTACGGACTCTAGCCAAAAACATTCAGTACTTC.

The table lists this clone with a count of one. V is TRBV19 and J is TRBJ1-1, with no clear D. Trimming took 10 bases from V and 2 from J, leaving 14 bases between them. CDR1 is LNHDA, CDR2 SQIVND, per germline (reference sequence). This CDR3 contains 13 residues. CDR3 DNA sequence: TGTGCCACCGCTGAAGGCGGAAACACTGAAGCTTTCTTT. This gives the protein CATAEGGNTEAFF.

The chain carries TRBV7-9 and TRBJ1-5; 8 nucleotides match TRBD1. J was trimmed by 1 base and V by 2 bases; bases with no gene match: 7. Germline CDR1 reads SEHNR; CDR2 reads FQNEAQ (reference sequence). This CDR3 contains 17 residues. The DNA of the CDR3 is TGTGCCAGCAGCTTATGGGCAGGGGGCGGGAGCAATCAGCCCCAGCATTTT. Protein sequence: CASSLWAGGGSNQPQHF.

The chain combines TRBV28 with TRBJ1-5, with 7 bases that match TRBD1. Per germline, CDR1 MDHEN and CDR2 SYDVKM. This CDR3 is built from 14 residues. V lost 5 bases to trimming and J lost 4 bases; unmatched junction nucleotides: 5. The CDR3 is CASSPGTANQPQHF. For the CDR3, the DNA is TGTGCCAGCAGTCCGGGGACAGCGAATCAGCCCCAGCATTTT.